This T cell receptor beta chain comes out of a study of blood T cell repertoires in COVID-19. Study as a whole: The study drew acute and convalescent COVID-19 samples from the United States, Italy and Spain. Nucleic acid was either cDNA or gDNA, and it came from T cells, B-cell-depleted T cells, or PBMCs.

Per the germline V gene, CDR1 is SQVTM and CDR2 is ANQGSEA. The CDR3 extends over 13 amino acids. V lost 3 bases and J 5 bases, leaving 13 bases between the germline ends. The repertoire was sequenced with immunoSEQ multiplex PCR; TCRdb's copy has only in-frame clones and lacks some. The sample gives around 210,000 clones, about 80% of which show up once; about 8.3% is in the top ten. Patients in Seattle were enrolled during active infection, then followed longitudinally. The receptor was isolated from a woman older than 75 with COVID-19, enrolled during active disease. The specimen was peripheral blood. J is TRBJ2-5 and V is TRBV29-1; possibly TRBD2 for D (6 bases). The CDR3 DNA reads TGCAGCGTTGATCCATCCGCGGGGGAGACCCAGTACTTC. Its translation: CSVDPSAGETQYF.